The rows below give T cell receptor beta chains drawn from one sample of a study of shared clonotypes between healthy human individuals. The data were produced by immunoSEQ multiplex PCR, yet TCRdb's version contains in-frame clones alone and is incomplete. The table records around 600,000 clones, around 97% of them present only once. Sequencing was done on a sample of naive CD4+ T cells sorted from blood. All receptors derive from a woman under 40 in good health. Each CDR3 is given with its conserved first and last residue. The D gene is left open where the match is weak. Not all rows give a size; the values are once, few, many and, for expanded clones, a class.

V gene: TRBV15
D gene: TRBD2
J gene: TRBJ2-1
clone size: .
CDR3 protein: CATSSAGNSYNEQFF
CDR3 DNA: TGTGCCACCAGCTCAGCGGGAAACTCCTACAATGAGCAGTTCTTC

V gene: TRBV28
D gene: .
J gene: TRBJ2-3
clone size: .
CDR3 protein: CASSLGVGGDTQYF
CDR3 DNA: TGTGCCAGCAGTTTAGGAGTCGGGGGAGATACGCAGTATTTT

V gene: TRBV7-6
D gene: TRBD1
J gene: TRBJ2-7
clone size: .
CDR3 protein: CASSFSPGQGSYEQYF
CDR3 DNA: TGTGCCAGCAGCTTTTCCCCGGGACAGGGTTCGTACGAGCAGTACTTC

V gene: TRBV2
D gene: .
J gene: TRBJ1-1
clone size: .
CDR3 protein: CASGQRTEAFF
CDR3 DNA: TGTGCCAGTGGACAACGCACTGAAGCTTTCTTT

V gene: TRBV10-3
D gene: .
J gene: TRBJ1-1
clone size: .
CDR3 protein: CAISAEISGKDFF
CDR3 DNA: TGTGCCATCAGCGCCGAGATTTCGGGAAAGGATTTCTTT

V gene: TRBV6-1
D gene: .
J gene: TRBJ2-1
clone size: .
CDR3 protein: CASTTYNEQFF
CDR3 DNA: TGTGCCAGTACTACGTACAATGAGCAGTTCTTC

V gene: TRBV28
D gene: .
J gene: TRBJ2-7
clone size: .
CDR3 protein: CASSLSWVSYEQYF
CDR3 DNA: TGTGCCAGCAGTTTATCTTGGGTCTCCTACGAGCAGTACTTC

V gene: TRBV5-1
D gene: .
J gene: TRBJ2-7
clone size: .
CDR3 protein: CASSLPGTMGEQYF
CDR3 DNA: TGCGCCAGCAGCCTTCCGGGGACGATGGGTGAGCAGTACTTC

V gene: TRBV13
D gene: TRBD1
J gene: TRBJ1-1
clone size: .
CDR3 protein: CASSPLDRENTEAFF
CDR3 DNA: TGTGCCAGCAGCCCCTTAGACAGGGAGAACACTGAAGCTTTCTTT

V gene: TRBV18
D gene: .
J gene: TRBJ1-2
clone size: .
CDR3 protein: CASSLGARNYGYTF
CDR3 DNA: TGTGCCAGCTCACTAGGGGCGAGGAACTATGGCTACACCTTC

V gene: TRBV7-2
D gene: TRBD2
J gene: TRBJ2-1
clone size: .
CDR3 protein: CASSPRGNSGTNEQFF
CDR3 DNA: TGTGCCAGCAGCCCGAGGGGCAATAGCGGGACTAATGAGCAGTTCTTC

V gene: TRBV28
D gene: .
J gene: TRBJ2-3
clone size: .
CDR3 protein: CASTPGGTDTQYF
CDR3 DNA: TGTGCCAGCACCCCTGGAGGCACAGATACGCAGTATTTT

V gene: TRBV19
D gene: .
J gene: TRBJ1-4
clone size: .
CDR3 protein: CASSIGGNEKLFF
CDR3 DNA: TGTGCCAGTAGTATCGGGGGGAATGAAAAACTGTTTTTT

V gene: TRBV7-2
D gene: TRBD2
J gene: TRBJ2-2
clone size: .
CDR3 protein: CASSLFAGGGTGELFF
CDR3 DNA: TGTGCCAGCAGCCTATTTGCGGGAGGGGGCACCGGGGAGCTGTTTTTT

V gene: TRBV2
D gene: TRBD1
J gene: TRBJ1-5
clone size: .
CDR3 protein: CASSEAVQGRDQPQHF
CDR3 DNA: TGTGCCAGCAGTGAAGCCGTACAGGGGCGGGATCAGCCCCAGCATTTT

V gene: TRBV6-4
D gene: .
J gene: TRBJ2-2
clone size: .
CDR3 protein: CASSDDGNTGELFF
CDR3 DNA: TGTGCCAGCAGTGACGATGGGAACACCGGGGAGCTGTTTTTT

V gene: TRBV18
D gene: .
J gene: TRBJ1-5
clone size: .
CDR3 protein: CASSPRRTADNQPQHF
CDR3 DNA: TGTGCCAGCTCACCCAGAAGGACAGCCGACAATCAGCCCCAGCATTTT

V gene: TRBV2
D gene: .
J gene: TRBJ2-2
clone size: .
CDR3 protein: CASSDHVNTGELFF
CDR3 DNA: TGTGCCAGCAGTGATCACGTGAACACCGGGGAGCTGTTTTTT

V gene: TRBV30
D gene: .
J gene: TRBJ2-1
clone size: .
CDR3 protein: CAWEAGAYNEQFF
CDR3 DNA: TGTGCCTGGGAGGCCGGGGCCTACAATGAGCAGTTCTTC

V gene: TRBV28
D gene: .
J gene: TRBJ1-4
clone size: once
CDR3 protein: CASSLVRRMTELFF
CDR3 DNA: TGTGCCAGCAGTTTGGTCAGGAGAATGACGGAACTGTTTTTT

V gene: TRBV27
D gene: .
J gene: TRBJ1-2
clone size: .
CDR3 protein: CASSLGGVGGYTF
CDR3 DNA: TGTGCCAGCAGTTTAGGGGGGGTAGGTGGCTACACCTTC

V gene: TRBV6-6
D gene: .
J gene: TRBJ2-7
clone size: .
CDR3 protein: CASQFGPGPIGEQYF
CDR3 DNA: TGTGCCAGTCAGTTTGGACCCGGACCGATAGGGGAGCAGTACTTC

V gene: TRBV20-1
D gene: .
J gene: TRBJ1-5
clone size: .
CDR3 protein: CSAAVGKPQHF
CDR3 DNA: TGCAGTGCCGCGGTGGGTAAGCCCCAGCATTTT

V gene: TRBV10-3
D gene: TRBD1
J gene: TRBJ2-4
clone size: once
CDR3 protein: CAIRPQGAKNIQYF
CDR3 DNA: TGTGCCATCAGACCACAGGGGGCAAAAAACATTCAGTACTTC

V gene: TRBV28
D gene: TRBD1
J gene: TRBJ2-1
clone size: .
CDR3 protein: CASTTTGENEQFF
CDR3 DNA: TGTGCCAGCACCACCACAGGGGAGAATGAGCAGTTCTTC

V gene: TRBV11-2
D gene: .
J gene: TRBJ2-2
clone size: once
CDR3 protein: CASSPSDAATGELFF
CDR3 DNA: TGTGCCAGCAGCCCTAGTGACGCGGCGACCGGGGAGCTGTTTTTT

V gene: TRBV5-8
D gene: .
J gene: TRBJ1-5
clone size: .
CDR3 protein: CASSLGTDSNQPQHF
CDR3 DNA: TGTGCCAGCAGCTTGGGGACAGACAGTAATCAGCCCCAGCATTTT

V gene: TRBV29-1
D gene: .
J gene: TRBJ2-7
clone size: .
CDR3 protein: CSVEHRGSEVTYEQYF
CDR3 DNA: TGCAGCGTTGAACACCGCGGTAGCGAAGTCACCTACGAGCAGTACTTC

V gene: TRBV7-6
D gene: TRBD1
J gene: TRBJ2-5
clone size: .
CDR3 protein: CASSPTGAETQYF
CDR3 DNA: TGTGCCAGCAGCCCGACAGGGGCAGAGACCCAGTACTTC

V gene: TRBV21-1
D gene: .
J gene: TRBJ2-7
clone size: .
CDR3 protein: CASSKGQGGSSYEQYF
CDR3 DNA: TGTGCCAGCAGCAAGGGCCAAGGGGGATCCTCCTACGAGCAGTACTTC

V gene: TRBV10-3
D gene: TRBD2
J gene: TRBJ2-2
clone size: .
CDR3 protein: CAISPAGGPETGELFF
CDR3 DNA: TGTGCCATCAGTCCGGCGGGAGGGCCGGAGACCGGGGAGCTGTTTTTT

V gene: TRBV5-6
D gene: .
J gene: TRBJ1-2
clone size: .
CDR3 protein: CASSWAMDGDYGYTF
CDR3 DNA: TGTGCCAGCAGCTGGGCCATGGACGGAGACTATGGCTACACCTTC

V gene: TRBV29-1
D gene: .
J gene: TRBJ2-1
clone size: .
CDR3 protein: CSVPFLGYNEQFF
CDR3 DNA: TGCAGCGTTCCTTTCCTGGGATACAATGAGCAGTTCTTC

V gene: TRBV7-9
D gene: .
J gene: TRBJ2-1
clone size: .
CDR3 protein: CASRGQSSYNEQFF
CDR3 DNA: TGTGCCAGCAGGGGGCAGAGCTCCTACAATGAGCAGTTCTTC

V gene: TRBV6-1
D gene: .
J gene: TRBJ2-1
clone size: .
CDR3 protein: CASSWSVDYEQFF
CDR3 DNA: TGTGCCAGCAGTTGGAGCGTAGACTATGAGCAGTTCTTC

V gene: TRBV11-2
D gene: .
J gene: TRBJ2-2
clone size: once
CDR3 protein: CASSNPGKIFHAGELFF
CDR3 DNA: TGTGCCAGCAGCAACCCGGGCAAGATATTTCACGCCGGGGAGCTGTTTTTT

V gene: TRBV6-1
D gene: .
J gene: TRBJ2-1
clone size: once
CDR3 protein: CASSEAKAGYNEQFF
CDR3 DNA: TGTGCCAGCAGTGAAGCGAAGGCGGGTTACAATGAGCAGTTCTTC

V gene: TRBV18
D gene: .
J gene: TRBJ1-1
clone size: .
CDR3 protein: CASSPRTGFVTEAFF
CDR3 DNA: TGTGCCAGCTCACCACGAACAGGGTTTGTCACTGAAGCTTTCTTT

V gene: TRBV27
D gene: TRBD2
J gene: TRBJ2-4
clone size: .
CDR3 protein: CASKGTSGSPGNIQYF
CDR3 DNA: TGTGCCAGCAAAGGGACTAGCGGGAGTCCTGGAAACATTCAGTACTTC

V gene: TRBV15
D gene: .
J gene: TRBJ2-5
clone size: .
CDR3 protein: CATSRARQETQYF
CDR3 DNA: TGTGCCACCAGCAGAGCCCGACAAGAGACCCAGTACTTC